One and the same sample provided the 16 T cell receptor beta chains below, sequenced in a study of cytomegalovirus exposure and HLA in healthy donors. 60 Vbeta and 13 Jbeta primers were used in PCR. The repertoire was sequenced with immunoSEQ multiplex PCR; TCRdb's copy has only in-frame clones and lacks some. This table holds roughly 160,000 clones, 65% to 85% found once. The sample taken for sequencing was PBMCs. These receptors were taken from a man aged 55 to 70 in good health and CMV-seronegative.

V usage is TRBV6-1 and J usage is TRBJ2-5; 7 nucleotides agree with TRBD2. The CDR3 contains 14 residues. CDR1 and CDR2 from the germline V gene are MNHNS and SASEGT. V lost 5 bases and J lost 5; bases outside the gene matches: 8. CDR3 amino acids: CASSPGGGWETQYF. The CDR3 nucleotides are TGTGCCAGCAGTCCCGGGGGAGGGTGGGAGACCCAGTACTTC.

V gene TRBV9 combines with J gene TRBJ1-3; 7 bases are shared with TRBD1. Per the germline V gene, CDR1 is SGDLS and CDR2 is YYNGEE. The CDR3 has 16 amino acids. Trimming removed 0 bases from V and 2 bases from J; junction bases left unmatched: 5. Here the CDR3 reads CASSVATGEAGNTIYF. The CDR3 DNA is TGTGCCAGCAGCGTAGCCACAGGGGAGGCTGGAAACACCATATATTTT.

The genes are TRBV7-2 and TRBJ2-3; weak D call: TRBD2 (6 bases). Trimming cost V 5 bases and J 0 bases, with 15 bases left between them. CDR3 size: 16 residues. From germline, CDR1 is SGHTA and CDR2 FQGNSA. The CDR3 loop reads CASSPLGGVSTDTQYF. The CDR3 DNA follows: TGTGCCAGCAGCCCGTTGGGGGGTGTGAGCACAGATACGCAGTATTTT.

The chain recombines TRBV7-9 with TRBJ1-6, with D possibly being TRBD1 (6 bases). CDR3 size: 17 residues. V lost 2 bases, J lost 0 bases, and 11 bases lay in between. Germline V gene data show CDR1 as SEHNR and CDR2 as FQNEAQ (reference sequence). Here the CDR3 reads CASSLSRGGSYNSPLHF. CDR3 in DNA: TGTGCCAGCAGCTTAAGTCGAGGGGGCTCCTATAATTCACCCCTCCACTTT.

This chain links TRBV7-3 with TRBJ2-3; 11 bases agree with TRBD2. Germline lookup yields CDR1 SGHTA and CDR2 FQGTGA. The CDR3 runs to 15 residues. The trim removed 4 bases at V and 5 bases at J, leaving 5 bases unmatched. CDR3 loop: CASSSLAGAGDTQYF. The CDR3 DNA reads TGTGCCAGCAGCTCACTAGCGGGGGCAGGAGATACGCAGTATTTT.

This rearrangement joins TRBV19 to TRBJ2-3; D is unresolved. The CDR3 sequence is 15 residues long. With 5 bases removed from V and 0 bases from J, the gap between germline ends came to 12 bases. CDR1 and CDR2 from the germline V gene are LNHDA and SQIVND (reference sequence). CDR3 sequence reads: CASSGRISSTDTQYF. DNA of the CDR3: TGTGCCAGTAGTGGCAGGATCTCTAGCACAGATACGCAGTATTTT.

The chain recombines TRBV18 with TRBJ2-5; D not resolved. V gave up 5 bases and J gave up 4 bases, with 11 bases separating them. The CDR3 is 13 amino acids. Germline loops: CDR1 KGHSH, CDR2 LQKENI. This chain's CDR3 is CASSSSDPETQYF. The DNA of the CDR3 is TGTGCCAGCTCATCCAGCGACCCAGAGACCCAGTACTTC.

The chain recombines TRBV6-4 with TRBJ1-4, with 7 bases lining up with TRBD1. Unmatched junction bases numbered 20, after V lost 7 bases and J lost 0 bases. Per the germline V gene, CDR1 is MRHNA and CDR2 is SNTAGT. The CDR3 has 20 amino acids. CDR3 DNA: TGTGCCAGCAATAGGACTTTCTGGGACAGAGCACCCACAACTAATGAAAAACTGTTTTTT. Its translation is CASNRTFWDRAPTTNEKLFF.

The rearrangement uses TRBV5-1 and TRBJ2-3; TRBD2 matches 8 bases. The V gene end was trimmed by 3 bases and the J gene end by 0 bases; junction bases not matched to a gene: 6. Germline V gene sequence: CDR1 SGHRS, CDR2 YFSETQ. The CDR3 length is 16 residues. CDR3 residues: CASSYSGGPSTDTQYF. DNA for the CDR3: TGCGCCAGCAGCTACAGCGGGGGACCTAGCACAGATACGCAGTATTTT.

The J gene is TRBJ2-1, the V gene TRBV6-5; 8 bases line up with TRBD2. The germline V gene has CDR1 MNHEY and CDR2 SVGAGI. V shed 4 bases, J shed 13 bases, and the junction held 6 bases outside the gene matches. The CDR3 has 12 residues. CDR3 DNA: TGTGCCAGCAGTTCACAAGCGGGGGCACAGTTCTTC. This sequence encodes CASSSQAGAQFF.

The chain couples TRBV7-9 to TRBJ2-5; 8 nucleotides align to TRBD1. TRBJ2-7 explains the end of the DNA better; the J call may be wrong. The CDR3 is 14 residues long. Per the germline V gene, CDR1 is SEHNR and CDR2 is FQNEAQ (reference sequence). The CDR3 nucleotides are TGTGCCAGCAGCATTAGGACAGGGCGGTACGAGCAGTACTTC. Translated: CASSIRTGRYEQYF.

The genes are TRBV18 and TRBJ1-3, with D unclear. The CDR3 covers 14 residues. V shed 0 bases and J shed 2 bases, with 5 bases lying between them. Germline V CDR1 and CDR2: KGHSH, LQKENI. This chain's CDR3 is CASSPPAAGNTIYF. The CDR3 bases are TGTGCCAGCTCACCACCGGCGGCTGGAAACACCATATATTTT.

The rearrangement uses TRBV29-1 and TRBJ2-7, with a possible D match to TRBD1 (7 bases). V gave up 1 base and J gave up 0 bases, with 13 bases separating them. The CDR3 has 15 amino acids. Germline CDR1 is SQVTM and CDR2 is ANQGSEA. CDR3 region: CSVEGARDSSYEQYF. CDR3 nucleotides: TGCAGCGTTGAAGGCGCGCGGGACAGCTCCTACGAGCAGTACTTC.

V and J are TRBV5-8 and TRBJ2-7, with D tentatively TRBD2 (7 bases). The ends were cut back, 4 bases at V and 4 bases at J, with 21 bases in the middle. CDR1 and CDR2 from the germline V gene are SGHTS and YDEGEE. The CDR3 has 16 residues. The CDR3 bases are TGTGCCAGCAGCCCTGGGCGGGGGCTCCCTACGTACGAGCAGTACTTC. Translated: CASSPGRGLPTYEQYF.

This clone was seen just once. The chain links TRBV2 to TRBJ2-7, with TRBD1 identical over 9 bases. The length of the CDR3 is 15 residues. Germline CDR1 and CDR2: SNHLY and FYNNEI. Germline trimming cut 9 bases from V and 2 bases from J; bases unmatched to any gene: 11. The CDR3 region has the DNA TGTGCCAGTGCGCTTCTGGGACAGGGACCCTACGAGCAGTACTTC. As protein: CASALLGQGPYEQYF.

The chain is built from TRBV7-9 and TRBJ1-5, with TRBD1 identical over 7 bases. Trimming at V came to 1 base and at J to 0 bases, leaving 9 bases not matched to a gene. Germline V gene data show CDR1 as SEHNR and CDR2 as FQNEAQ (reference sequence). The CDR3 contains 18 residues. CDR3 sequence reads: CASSLGDSLFYSNQPQHF. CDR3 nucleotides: TGTGCCAGCAGCTTAGGGGACAGCCTCTTTTATAGCAATCAGCCCCAGCATTTT.